A single sample gave rise to the 24 T cell receptor beta chains below, sequenced in a study of neurological immune-mediated disorders. TCRdb ran MiXCR on the 5' RACE reads and lists one entry per CDR3 protein. This table holds under 40,000 distinct CDR3 sequences, roughly an eighth found once. Material for sequencing was PBMCs. These receptors were taken from a woman aged 45 to 65 with HTLV-1-associated myelopathy (HAM/TSP).

This clonotype was seen repeatedly, ten times or more. The chain links TRBV9 to TRBJ2-3; D possibly corresponds to TRBD2 (6 bases). Trimming removed 0 bases at V and 2 bases at J, with 10 bases between. Germline values: CDR1 SGDLS, CDR2 YYNGEE. This CDR3 region has 15 residues. The CDR3 protein is CASSVELANTDTQYF. CDR3 nucleotide sequence: TGTGCCAGCAGCGTAGAACTAGCAAACACAGATACGCAGTATTTT.

This clonotype was seen at least ten times. The CDR3 spells CASSVGYNTEAFF. In DNA form, the CDR3 reads TGCGCCAGCAGCGTTGGGTACAACACTGAAGCTTTCTTT. The chain combines TRBV5-1 with TRBJ1-1; no clear D gene. V lost 4 bases to trimming and J lost 2 bases, with 9 bases between them. The CDR3 contains 13 residues. Per the germline V gene, CDR1 is SGHRS and CDR2 is YFSETQ. Supplemented by reference TRBV5-1 and TRBJ1-1, the full variable domain reads KAGVTQTPRYLIKTRGQQVTLSCSPISGHRSVSWYQQTPGQGLQFLFEYFSETQRNKGNFPGRFSGRQFSNSRSEMNVSTLELGDSALYLCASSVGYNTEAFFGQGTRLTVV.

This clonotype has a count of ten or more. This rearrangement joins TRBV2 to TRBJ2-3, with D perhaps assigned TRBD1 or TRBD2 (6 bases each). The CDR3 covers 15 residues. The ends were cut back, 6 bases at V and 2 bases at J, with 15 bases in the middle. Looked up from germline, CDR1 is SNHLY and CDR2 is FYNNEI. CDR3 nucleotide sequence: TGTGCCAGCAGCGGCGGAGGGGGGCCCACAGATACGCAGTATTTT. Encoded protein: CASSGGGGPTDTQYF.

The sample holds many counts of this clonotype. The rearrangement joins TRBV6-2 or TRBV6-3 to TRBJ2-7, with a weak D call TRBD2 (6 bases). Per the germline V gene, CDR1 is MNHEY and CDR2 is SVGEGT. Trimming removed 2 bases from V and 2 bases from J, with 10 bases in between. The CDR3 has 14 amino acids. CDR3: CASSYPGGTYEQYF. The DNA for the CDR3 is TGTGCCAGCAGTTACCCCGGAGGGACCTACGAGCAGTACTTC.

In its sample, this clonotype was seen many times. The chain combines TRBV7-2 with TRBJ2-1, with D uncertain. V was trimmed by 10 bases and J by 9 bases, leaving 13 bases between them. Germline V CDR1 and CDR2: SGHTA, FQGNSA. The CDR3 totals 11 residues. The CDR3 sequence: CATSPGGEQFF. In DNA, the CDR3 is TGTGCCACCTCCCCAGGCGGTGAGCAGTTCTTC.

The table lists this clonotype with a count of one. The CDR3, as DNA: TGTGCCAGCAGTAGCCAGGGGCCGAACACTGAAGCTTTCTTT. Residues: CASSSQGPNTEAFF. The rearrangement links TRBV7-3 to TRBJ1-1, with a weak D call TRBD1 (6 bases). The CDR3 contains 14 residues. Germline CDR1 SGHTA, CDR2 FQGTGA. Trimming took off 6 bases at V and 1 base at J, with 12 bases between the two ends.

This clonotype has a count of ten or more. CDR3 in DNA: TGCAGTGCCAGGGGTGGGAGGGAGACCCAGTACTTC. As protein: CSARGGRETQYF. The V and J genes are TRBV20-1 and TRBJ2-5; D possibly matches TRBD1 or TRBD2 (6 bases each). The germline V and J ends were trimmed by 6 bases and 5 bases, with 13 bases remaining between them. The germline gives CDR1 DFQATT, CDR2 SNEGSKA (reference sequence). The CDR3 covers 12 residues.

This clonotype was counted at least ten times. The chain recombines TRBV20-1 with TRBJ1-5; D not resolved. The CDR3 loop spans 16 amino acids. V was shortened by 5 bases and J by 9 bases, with 26 bases between the two germline ends. Germline V CDR1 and CDR2: DFQATT, SNEGSKA (reference sequence). The CDR3 sequence: CSAAERVLSSVRPQHF. CDR3 in DNA: TGCAGTGCTGCGGAACGGGTCCTTTCATCGGTGCGGCCCCAGCATTTT.

This clonotype was counted ten times or more. The V and J genes are TRBV5-6 and TRBJ1-4; D not certain. The CDR3 contains 13 residues. The V gene's germline CDR1 is SGHDT and CDR2 YYEEEE. Trimming cost V 1 base and J 5 bases, with 6 bases left between them. CDR3 sequence reads: CASSLRANEKLFF. Here the CDR3 DNA reads TGTGCCAGCAGCTTGAGGGCGAATGAAAAACTGTTTTTT.

The chain is built from TRBV3-1 and TRBJ2-1; 13 nucleotides agree with TRBD2. CDR3 size: 19 residues. Germline values: CDR1 LGHDT, CDR2 YNNKEL (reference sequence). With V trimmed by 3 bases and J by 10 bases, 18 bases remained unmatched. CDR3 DNA: TGTGCCAGCAGCCAGCCGGGACTAGCGGGGCCGGCCGAAAACAGGGAGCAGTTCTTC. Its protein is CASSQPGLAGPAENREQFF.

At least ten counts were recorded for this clonotype. The CDR3: CASSFRGTGENIQYF. The CDR3, as DNA: TGCGCCAGCAGCTTCCGGGGGACCGGCGAAAACATTCAGTACTTC. This chain joins TRBV5-1 and TRBJ2-4, with D possibly matching TRBD2 (6 bases). Germline V gene lookup returns CDR1 SGHRS and CDR2 YFSETQ. The V gene lost 2 bases and the J gene lost 5 bases, with 14 bases spanning the gap. The CDR3 covers 15 residues.

This clonotype was picked up many times. This rearrangement joins TRBV3-1 to TRBJ1-4, with unresolved D. The CDR3 loop spans 11 amino acids. Trimming pared 3 bases from V and 10 bases from J, leaving 6 bases between. In germline, CDR1 is LGHDT, CDR2 YNNKEL (reference sequence). The CDR3 loop is CASSQGIKLFF. In DNA form, the CDR3 reads TGTGCCAGCAGCCAGGGAATAAAACTGTTTTTT.

The sample holds many counts of this clonotype. V usage is TRBV18 and J usage is TRBJ1-3; unclear D gene. The CDR3 has 16 amino acids. The V gene lost 3 bases and the J gene lost 0 bases, with 12 bases spanning the gap. Germline-derived CDR1 and CDR2 are KGHSH and LQKENI. In DNA form, the CDR3 reads TGTGCCAGCTCACCGACTAGGGAGGACTCTGGAAACACCATATATTTT. Protein product: CASSPTREDSGNTIYF.

This clonotype was recorded many times. The rearrangement links TRBV5-1 to TRBJ2-2; a possible D gene is TRBD1 (5 bases). Germline-derived CDR1 and CDR2 are SGHRS and YFSETQ. The CDR3 is 15 amino acids. V was pared by 2 bases and J by 6 bases, with 14 bases between. The CDR3 reads CASSLGPTGPGELFF. CDR3 nucleotide sequence: TGCGCCAGCAGCTTAGGACCCACAGGTCCCGGGGAGCTGTTTTTT.

The V gene is TRBV5-1, the J gene TRBJ1-2; D gene uncertain. The V gene lost 2 bases and the J gene lost 0 bases, with 8 bases spanning the gap. The CDR3 runs to 14 residues. From germline, CDR1 is SGHRS and CDR2 YFSETQ. The CDR3 protein is CASSFTGSNYGYTF. The CDR3 nucleotides are TGCGCCAGCAGCTTTACGGGGTCTAACTATGGCTACACCTTC.

This clonotype was detected ten times or more. The V gene is TRBV6-5, the J gene TRBJ1-2, with D uncertain. The CDR3 is 14 amino acids. Trimming took 1 base from V and 5 from J, leaving 11 bases between them. Germline V gene data show CDR1 as MNHEY and CDR2 as SVGAGI. CDR3 nucleotide sequence: TGTGCCAGCAGTTACTGGTCGGGTTTATATGGCTACACCTTC. This codes for CASSYWSGLYGYTF.

The chain couples TRBV5-1 to TRBJ1-2; weak D call: TRBD1 (5 bases). Trimming pared 4 bases from V and 4 bases from J, leaving 11 bases between. The CDR3 covers 13 residues. The germline CDR1 and CDR2 sequences are SGHRS and YFSETQ. The chain's CDR3 is CASSPGHGYGYTF. In nucleotides, the CDR3 is TGCGCCAGCAGCCCCGGACATGGCTATGGCTACACCTTC.

This clonotype showed up many times. The chain employs TRBV20-1 and TRBJ2-7, with 13 bases that match TRBD2. Germline-derived CDR1 and CDR2 are DFQATT and SNEGSKA (reference sequence). There are 14 residues in the CDR3. V lost 6 bases to trimming and J lost 4 bases; unmatched junction nucleotides: 6. CDR3 sequence: CSAGLAGEYYEQYF. In DNA, the CDR3 is TGCAGTGCAGGACTAGCGGGGGAATATTACGAGCAGTACTTC.

This clonotype was recorded at least ten times. The rearrangement links TRBV29-1 to TRBJ2-7; D gene ambiguous. Per the germline V gene, CDR1 is SQVTM and CDR2 is ANQGSEA. V gave up 1 base and J gave up 5 bases, with 9 bases separating them. The CDR3 contains 12 residues. The CDR3 sequence is CSVEANRNEQYF. CDR3 DNA sequence: TGCAGCGTTGAAGCCAATAGGAACGAGCAGTACTTC.

The V call is TRBV2, the J call TRBJ2-2; D possibly corresponds to TRBD2 (6 bases). This CDR3 region has 16 residues. Germline-derived CDR1 and CDR2 are SNHLY and FYNNEI. V shed 3 bases and J shed 6 bases, with 17 bases lying between them. CDR3 nucleotides: TGTGCCAGCAGTGAGGCGGGGATAGAAGGGTCCGGGGAGCTGTTTTTT. It encodes CASSEAGIEGSGELFF.

In its sample, this clonotype was seen many times. J is TRBJ1-6 and V is TRBV6-5; possibly TRBD1 for D (6 bases). CDR1 and CDR2 from the germline V gene are MNHEY and SVGAGI. The CDR3 length is 16 residues. Trimming pared 2 bases from V and 9 bases from J, leaving 17 bases between. The CDR3 sequence is CASSYVADRSGSPLHF. The CDR3 region has the DNA TGTGCCAGCAGTTACGTGGCTGACAGGAGCGGTTCACCCCTCCACTTT.

This clonotype was seen repeatedly, ten times or more. V is TRBV6-5 and J is TRBJ2-4; no clear D gene. The V gene's germline CDR1 is MNHEY and CDR2 SVGAGI. Trimming took off 6 bases at V and 7 bases at J, with 22 bases between the two ends. The CDR3 extends over 16 amino acids. This chain's CDR3 is CASSPSPGPKGNIQYF. CDR3 in DNA: TGTGCCAGCAGCCCTTCGCCGGGCCCGAAGGGTAACATTCAGTACTTC.

V gene TRBV6-1 combines with J gene TRBJ1-1; D not resolved. CDR3 length: 14 residues. V dropped 0 bases and J dropped 5 bases, with 10 bases sitting between them. CDR1 is MNHNS, CDR2 SASEGT, per germline. This chain's CDR3 is CASSEALQYTEAFF. The CDR3 nucleotides are TGTGCCAGCAGTGAAGCGCTTCAGTATACTGAAGCTTTCTTT.

J is TRBJ2-3 and V is TRBV29-1; D is perhaps TRBD1 (5 bases). Germline assignment: CDR1 SQVTM and CDR2 ANQGSEA. Between the trimmed V and J ends, which lost 4 bases and 4 bases, there was a span of 12 bases. The CDR3 runs to 13 residues. DNA for the CDR3: TGCAGCGTTGTTACAGGATTCTCAGATACGCAGTATTTT. It is translated as CSVVTGFSDTQYF.